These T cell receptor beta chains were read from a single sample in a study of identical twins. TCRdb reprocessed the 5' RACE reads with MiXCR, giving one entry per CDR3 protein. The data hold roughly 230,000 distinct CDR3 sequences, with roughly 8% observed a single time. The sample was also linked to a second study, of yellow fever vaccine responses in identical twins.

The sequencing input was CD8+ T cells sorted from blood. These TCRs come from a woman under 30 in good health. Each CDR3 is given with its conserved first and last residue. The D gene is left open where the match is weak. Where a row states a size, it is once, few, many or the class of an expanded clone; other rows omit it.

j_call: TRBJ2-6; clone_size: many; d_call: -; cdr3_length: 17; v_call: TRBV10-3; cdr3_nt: TGTGCCACTACACCTTTGACACCGGCCCCTGGGGCCAACGTCCTGACTTTC; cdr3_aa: CATTPLTPAPGANVLTF
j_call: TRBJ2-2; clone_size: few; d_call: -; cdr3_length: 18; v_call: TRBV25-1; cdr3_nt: TGTGCCAGCAGTGAATCGGGGTCGGCCAGATCCCACACCGGGGAGCTGTTTTTT; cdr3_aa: CASSESGSARSHTGELFF
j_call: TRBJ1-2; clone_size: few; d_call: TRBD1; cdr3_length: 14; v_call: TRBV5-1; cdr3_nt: TGCGCCAGCAGCTGGTCACAGGGGAACTATGGCTACACCTTC; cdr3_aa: CASSWSQGNYGYTF
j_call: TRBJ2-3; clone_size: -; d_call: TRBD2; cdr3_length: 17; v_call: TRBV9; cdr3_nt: TGTGCCAGCAGCGAGGATCCTAGCGGGGGGGCGTCAGATACGCAGTATTTT; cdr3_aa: CASSEDPSGGASDTQYF
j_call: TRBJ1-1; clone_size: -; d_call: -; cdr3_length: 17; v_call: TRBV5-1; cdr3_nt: TGCGCCAGCAGCTTGGGGGAAGTTGGACAGACGAACACTGAAGCTTTCTTT; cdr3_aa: CASSLGEVGQTNTEAFF
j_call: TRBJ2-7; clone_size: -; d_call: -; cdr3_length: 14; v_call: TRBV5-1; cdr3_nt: TGCGCCAGCAGCTTTAACGGGAGAGTCGACGAGCAGTACTTC; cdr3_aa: CASSFNGRVDEQYF
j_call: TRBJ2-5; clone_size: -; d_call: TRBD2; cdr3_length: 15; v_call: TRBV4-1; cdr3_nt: TGCGCCAGCAGCCAAGATATCGAGCGGGGGGAGACCCAGTACTTC; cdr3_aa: CASSQDIERGETQYF
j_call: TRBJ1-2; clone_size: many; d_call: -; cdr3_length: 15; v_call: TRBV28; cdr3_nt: TGTGCCAGCAAGCGTAGGGAGGTAGTTTTCTATGGCTACACCTTC; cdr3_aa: CASKRREVVFYGYTF
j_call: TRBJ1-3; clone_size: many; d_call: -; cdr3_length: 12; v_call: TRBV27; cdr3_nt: TGTGCCAGTGGGGGAAATGGAAACACCATATATTTT; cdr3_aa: CASGGNGNTIYF
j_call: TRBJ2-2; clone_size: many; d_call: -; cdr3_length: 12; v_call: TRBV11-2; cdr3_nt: TGTGCCAGCAGCTTAATCACCGGGGAGCTGTTTTTT; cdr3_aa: CASSLITGELFF
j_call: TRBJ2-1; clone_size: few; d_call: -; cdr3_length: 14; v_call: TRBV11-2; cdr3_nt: TGTGCCAGCAGCCCAGGGTTTACCTACAATGAGCAGTTCTTC; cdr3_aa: CASSPGFTYNEQFF
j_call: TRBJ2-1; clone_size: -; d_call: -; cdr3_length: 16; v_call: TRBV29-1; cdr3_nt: TGCAGCGTTGAAGTTTTAGAACTGAGCTCCTACAATGAGCAGTTCTTC; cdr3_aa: CSVEVLELSSYNEQFF
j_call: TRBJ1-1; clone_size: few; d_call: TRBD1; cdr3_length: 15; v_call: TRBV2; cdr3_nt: TGTGCCAGCAGTGCCCTAGGACAGGACAACACTGAAGCTTTCTTT; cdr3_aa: CASSALGQDNTEAFF
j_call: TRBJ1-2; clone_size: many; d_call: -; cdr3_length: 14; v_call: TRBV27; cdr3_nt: TGTGCCAGCAGTTTAGCCCCGGTCCCCTATGGCTACACCTTC; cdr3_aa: CASSLAPVPYGYTF
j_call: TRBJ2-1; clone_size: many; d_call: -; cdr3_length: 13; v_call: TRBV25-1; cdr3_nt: TGTGCCAGCAGTACACCTCAAAGAGGTGAGCAGTTCTTC; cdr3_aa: CASSTPQRGEQFF
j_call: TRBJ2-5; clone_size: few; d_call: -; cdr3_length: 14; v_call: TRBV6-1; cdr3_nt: TGTGCCAGCACCAACGGGGTTCGGGGCGAGACCCAGTACTTC; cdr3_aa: CASTNGVRGETQYF
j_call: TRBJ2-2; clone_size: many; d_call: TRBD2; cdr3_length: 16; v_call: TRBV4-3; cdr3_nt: TGCGCCAGCAGCCACCTTTTAGCGGGAGACACCGGGGAGCTGTTTTTT; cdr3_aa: CASSHLLAGDTGELFF
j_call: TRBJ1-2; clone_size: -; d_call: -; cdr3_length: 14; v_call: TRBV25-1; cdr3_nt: TGTGCCAGCAGTGAAGCTCTCATTAACTATGGCTACACCTTC; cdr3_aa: CASSEALINYGYTF
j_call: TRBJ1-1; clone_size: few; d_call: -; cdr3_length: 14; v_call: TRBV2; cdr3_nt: TGTGCCAGCAGTGAATTCTCGCCGAACACTGAAGCTTTCTTT; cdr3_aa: CASSEFSPNTEAFF
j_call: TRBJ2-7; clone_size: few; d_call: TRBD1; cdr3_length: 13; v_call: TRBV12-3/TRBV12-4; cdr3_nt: TGTGCCAGCAGGGCGGGACAGGGGTACGAGCAGTACTTC; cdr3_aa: CASRAGQGYEQYF
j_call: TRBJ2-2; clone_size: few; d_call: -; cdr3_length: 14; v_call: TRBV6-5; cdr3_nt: TGTGCCAGCAGTTACGGAGAGAACACCGGGGAGCTGTTTTTT; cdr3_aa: CASSYGENTGELFF
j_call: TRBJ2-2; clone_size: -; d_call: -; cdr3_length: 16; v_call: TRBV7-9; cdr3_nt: TGTGCCAGCAGCCCGTCCGGAGGCGTTGGTACCGGGGAGCTGTTTTTT; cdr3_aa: CASSPSGGVGTGELFF
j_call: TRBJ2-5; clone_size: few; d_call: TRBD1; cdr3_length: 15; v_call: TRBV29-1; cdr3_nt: TGCAGCGTTGACGGGACAGGTCACGACGAAGAGACCCAGTACTTC; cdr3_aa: CSVDGTGHDEETQYF
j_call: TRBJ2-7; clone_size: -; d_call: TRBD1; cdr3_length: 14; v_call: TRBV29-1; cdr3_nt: TGCAGCGTTGAAGATGGGACAGGGCACTACGAGCAGTACTTC; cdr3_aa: CSVEDGTGHYEQYF
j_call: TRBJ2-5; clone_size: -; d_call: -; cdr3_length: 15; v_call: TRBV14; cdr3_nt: TGTGCCAGCAGCCCCAGCCTCGATGTGCGAGAGACCCAGTACTTC; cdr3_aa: CASSPSLDVRETQYF
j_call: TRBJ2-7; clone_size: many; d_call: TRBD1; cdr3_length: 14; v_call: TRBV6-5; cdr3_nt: TGTGCCAGCAGTTACGGGACAGGGACTTACGAGCAGTACTTC; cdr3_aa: CASSYGTGTYEQYF
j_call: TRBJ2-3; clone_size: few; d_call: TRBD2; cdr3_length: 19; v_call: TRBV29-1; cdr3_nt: TGCAGCGTGGGGGGCGGACTAGCGGGGCCTCGTGCTAGCACAGATACGCAGTATTTT; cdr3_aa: CSVGGGLAGPRASTDTQYF
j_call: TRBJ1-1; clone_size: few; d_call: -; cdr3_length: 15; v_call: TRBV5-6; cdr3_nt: TGTGCCAGCAGCTTGGTGGGCAGAGTGAACACTGAAGCTTTCTTT; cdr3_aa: CASSLVGRVNTEAFF
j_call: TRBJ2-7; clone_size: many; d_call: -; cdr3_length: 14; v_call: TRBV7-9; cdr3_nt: TGTGCCAGCAGCCCTGAGACAGAGGCGGACGAGCAGTACTTC; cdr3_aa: CASSPETEADEQYF